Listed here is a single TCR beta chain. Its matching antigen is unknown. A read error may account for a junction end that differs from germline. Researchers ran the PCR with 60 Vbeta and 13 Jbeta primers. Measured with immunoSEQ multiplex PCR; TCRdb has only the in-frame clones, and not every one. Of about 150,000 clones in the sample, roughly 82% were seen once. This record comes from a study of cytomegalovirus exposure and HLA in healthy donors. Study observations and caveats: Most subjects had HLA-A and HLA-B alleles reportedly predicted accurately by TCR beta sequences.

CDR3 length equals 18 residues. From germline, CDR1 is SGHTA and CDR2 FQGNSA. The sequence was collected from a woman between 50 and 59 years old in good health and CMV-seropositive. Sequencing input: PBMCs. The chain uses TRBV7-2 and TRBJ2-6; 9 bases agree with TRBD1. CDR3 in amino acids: CASSLAGTGFSGANVLTF. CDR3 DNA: TGTGCCAGCAGCCTAGCCGGGACAGGGTTCTCTGGGGCCAACGTCCTGACTTTC.